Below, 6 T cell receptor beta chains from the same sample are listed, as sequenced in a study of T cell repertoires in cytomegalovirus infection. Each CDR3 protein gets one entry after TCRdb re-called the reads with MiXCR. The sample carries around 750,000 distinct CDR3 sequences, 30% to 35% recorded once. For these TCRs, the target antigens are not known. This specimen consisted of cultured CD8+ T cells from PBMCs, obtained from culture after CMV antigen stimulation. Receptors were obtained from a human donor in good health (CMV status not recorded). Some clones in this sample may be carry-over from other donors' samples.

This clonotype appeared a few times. CDR3 coding DNA: TGTGCCAGCAGCTTAAAGGGAGTCTATAGCAATCAGCCCCAGCATTTT. Translated, it gives CASSLKGVYSNQPQHF. The chain links TRBV7-6 to TRBJ1-5; the D is unclear. Germline-derived CDR1 and CDR2 are SGHVS and FNYEAQ. The V end was cut by 2 bases, the J end by 0 bases, with 11 bases between. This CDR3 is built from 16 residues.

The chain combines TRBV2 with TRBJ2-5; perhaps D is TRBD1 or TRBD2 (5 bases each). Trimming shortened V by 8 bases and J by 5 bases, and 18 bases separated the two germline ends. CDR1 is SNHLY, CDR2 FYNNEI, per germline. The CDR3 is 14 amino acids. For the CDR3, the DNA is TGTGCCAGCGTTCAGGGCCTAGGGAGCGAGACCCAGTACTTC. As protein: CASVQGLGSETQYF.

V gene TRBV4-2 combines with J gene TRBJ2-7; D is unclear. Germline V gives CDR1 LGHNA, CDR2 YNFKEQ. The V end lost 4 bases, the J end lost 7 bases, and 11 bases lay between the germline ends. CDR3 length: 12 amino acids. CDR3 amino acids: CASSPISGEQYF. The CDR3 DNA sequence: TGTGCCAGCAGCCCAATATCCGGTGAGCAGTACTTC.

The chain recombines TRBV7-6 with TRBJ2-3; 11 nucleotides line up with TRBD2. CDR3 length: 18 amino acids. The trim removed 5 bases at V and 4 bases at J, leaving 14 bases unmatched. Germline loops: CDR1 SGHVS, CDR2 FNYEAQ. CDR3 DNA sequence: TGTGCCAGCAGCCCCCGGGTCGCTAGCGGGGGGAGGTCAGATACGCAGTATTTT. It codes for CASSPRVASGGRSDTQYF.

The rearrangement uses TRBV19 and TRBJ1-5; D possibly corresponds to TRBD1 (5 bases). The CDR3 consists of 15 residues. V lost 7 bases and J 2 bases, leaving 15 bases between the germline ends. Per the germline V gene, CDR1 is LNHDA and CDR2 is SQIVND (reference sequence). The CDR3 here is CASTRGNYGNQPQHF. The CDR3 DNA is TGTGCCAGTACCCGGGGGAATTACGGCAATCAGCCCCAGCATTTT.

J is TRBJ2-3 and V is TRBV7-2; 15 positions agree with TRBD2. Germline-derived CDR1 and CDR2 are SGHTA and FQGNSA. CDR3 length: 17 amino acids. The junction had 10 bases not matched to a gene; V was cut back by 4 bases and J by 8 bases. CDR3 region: CASSSLGLAGGKGTQYF. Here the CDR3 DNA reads TGTGCCAGCAGCTCTCTGGGACTAGCGGGGGGAAAGGGTACGCAGTATTTT.